The TCR beta chain under discussion was sequenced for a study of T cells after yellow fever vaccination. The CDR3 is 15 residues long. The V end was cut by 0 bases, the J end by 5 bases, with 15 bases between. The germline CDR1 and CDR2 sequences are SGHRS and YFSETQ. One entry per CDR3 protein results from TCRdb running MiXCR on the 5' RACE reads. The sample records about 340,000 distinct CDR3 sequences, 8% to 10% being singletons. A few counts support this clonotype. This clonotype originated in a man aged 18 to 29 who received the YFV17D yellow fever vaccine. This sample comprised PBMCs, obtained on the day of the first yellow fever vaccination. The chain employs TRBV5-1 and TRBJ2-7, with TRBD1 as a possible D gene (5 bases). The CDR3 spells CASSLEGRVKNEQYF. DNA for the CDR3: TGCGCCAGCAGCTTGGAGGGCAGGGTTAAGAACGAGCAGTACTTC.